A selection of T cell receptor beta chains follows, all from one sample in a study of technical replicates of blood from several donors. Sequencing used immunoSEQ multiplex PCR; TCRdb keeps in-frame clones, though not all of them. This sample yields 75,000 to 95,000 clones, of which around nine tenths are seen a single time; 0.27% belongs to the top ten. The specimen sequenced was T cells isolated from PBMCs. These receptors came from a human donor in good health. Each CDR3 is given with its conserved first and last residue. Fields, in order: D gene, clone size, J gene, V gene, CDR3 protein, CDR3 DNA. A D gene is named only where the DNA matches it firmly. Some rows mark clone size as missing; the rest say once, few, many or name a class of expanded clone.

D: .; size: .; J: TRBJ2-1; V: TRBV19; CDR3: CASTPGGDYNEQFF; DNA: TGTGCCAGTACCCCAGGCGGGGACTACAATGAGCAGTTCTTC
D: .; size: .; J: TRBJ1-2; V: TRBV28; CDR3: CASSLLARKSGYTF; DNA: TGTGCCAGCAGTTTACTCGCCAGAAAGTCTGGCTACACCTTC
D: .; size: .; J: TRBJ2-1; V: TRBV27; CDR3: CASSLSPDGVGNEQFF; DNA: TGTGCCAGCAGTTTATCGCCGGACGGGGTAGGGAATGAGCAGTTCTTC
D: .; size: .; J: TRBJ1-5; V: TRBV28; CDR3: CASSFLGAHQPQHF; DNA: TGTGCCAGCAGTTTTTTGGGGGCCCATCAGCCCCAGCATTTT
D: TRBD1; size: .; J: TRBJ1-1; V: TRBV5-1; CDR3: CASSSGQLNTEAFF; DNA: TGCGCCAGCAGCTCGGGACAGCTGAACACTGAAGCTTTCTTT
D: TRBD2; size: .; J: TRBJ2-3; V: TRBV28; CDR3: CASLGLAGFTDTQYF; DNA: TGTGCCAGCCTTGGACTAGCGGGTTTTACAGATACGCAGTATTTT
D: TRBD2; size: .; J: TRBJ2-2; V: TRBV7-8; CDR3: CASGREQNTGELFF; DNA: TGTGCCAGCGGGAGGGAACAGAACACCGGGGAGCTGTTTTTT
D: .; size: .; J: TRBJ2-7; V: TRBV18; CDR3: CASRIGGSSYEQYF; DNA: TGTGCCAGCCGGATTGGCGGCAGCTCCTACGAGCAGTACTTC
D: TRBD1; size: .; J: TRBJ2-4; V: TRBV25-1; CDR3: CASSDWDREGIQYF; DNA: TGTGCCAGCAGTGATTGGGACAGGGAGGGCATTCAGTACTTC
D: .; size: .; J: TRBJ1-1; V: TRBV7-9; CDR3: CASSRTREGEAFF; DNA: TGTGCCAGCAGCCGGACCCGAGAGGGTGAAGCTTTCTTT
D: .; size: .; J: TRBJ1-1; V: TRBV28; CDR3: CASSLLQQNTEAFF; DNA: TGTGCCAGCAGTTTACTCCAACAGAACACTGAAGCTTTCTTT
D: TRBD2; size: .; J: TRBJ2-5; V: TRBV6-5; CDR3: CASLPSSGAETQYF; DNA: TGTGCCAGCTTACCCTCAAGCGGGGCAGAGACCCAGTACTTC
D: .; size: few; J: TRBJ1-1; V: TRBV6-5; CDR3: CASTSGLTEAFF; DNA: TGTGCCAGCACGAGTGGGCTCACTGAAGCTTTCTTT
D: .; size: .; J: TRBJ1-6; V: TRBV21-1; CDR3: CASLFGHKFSYNSPLHF; DNA: TGTGCCAGCCTATTTGGACACAAGTTCTCCTATAATTCACCCCTCCACTTT
D: TRBD2; size: .; J: TRBJ2-5; V: TRBV12-5; CDR3: CASGPRLAGDPRGTQYF; DNA: TGTGCTAGTGGTCCCCGACTAGCGGGGGACCCGAGGGGGACCCAGTACTTC
D: .; size: .; J: TRBJ2-3; V: TRBV7-7; CDR3: CASSSKLHTDTQYF; DNA: TGTGCTAGCAGCTCAAAACTCCACACAGATACGCAGTATTTT
D: .; size: .; J: TRBJ1-2; V: TRBV27; CDR3: CASSLIFHSTNYGYTF; DNA: TGTGCCAGCAGTTTAATATTTCATAGCACTAACTATGGCTACACCTTC
D: .; size: once; J: TRBJ2-4; V: TRBV6-5; CDR3: CASRPTVENIQYF; DNA: TGTGCCAGCAGGCCGACAGTAGAAAACATTCAGTACTTC
D: .; size: .; J: TRBJ1-1; V: TRBV21-1; CDR3: CASSKAGEGTEAFF; DNA: TGTGCCAGCAGCAAAGCAGGGGAAGGCACTGAAGCTTTCTTT
D: TRBD2; size: .; J: TRBJ2-1; V: TRBV4-1; CDR3: CASSPGPGLAYNEQFF; DNA: TGCGCCAGCAGCCCAGGACCGGGACTAGCGTACAATGAGCAGTTCTTC
D: .; size: .; J: TRBJ1-1; V: TRBV14; CDR3: CASSLTGRTEAFF; DNA: TGTGCCAGCAGCCTTACAGGTCGGACTGAAGCTTTCTTT
D: .; size: once; J: TRBJ1-4; V: TRBV2; CDR3: CASRETEKLFF; DNA: TGTGCCAGCAGGGAAACAGAAAAACTGTTTTTT
D: .; size: .; J: TRBJ2-2; V: TRBV10-3; CDR3: CAISDASRNTGELFF; DNA: TGTGCCATCAGTGATGCTAGCCGCAACACCGGGGAGCTGTTTTTT
D: .; size: .; J: TRBJ2-2; V: TRBV30; CDR3: CAWSRGMGTGELFF; DNA: TGTGCCTGGAGTCGGGGTATGGGCACCGGGGAGCTGTTTTTT
D: .; size: .; J: TRBJ1-2; V: TRBV5-1; CDR3: CASSLVVGGYTF; DNA: TGCGCCAGCAGCTTGGTTGTGGGCGGCTACACCTTC
D: .; size: .; J: TRBJ1-4; V: TRBV5-5; CDR3: CASSFSSTNEKLFF; DNA: TGTGCCAGCAGCTTCTCCTCAACTAATGAAAAACTGTTTTTT
D: .; size: .; J: TRBJ2-3; V: TRBV7-2; CDR3: CASSPSSATDTQYF; DNA: TGTGCCAGCAGTCCTTCTAGCGCCACAGATACGCAGTATTTT
D: .; size: .; J: TRBJ1-1; V: TRBV6-6; CDR3: CASTQGLGTEAFF; DNA: TGTGCCAGCACCCAGGGGTTGGGCACTGAAGCTTTCTTT
D: TRBD1; size: .; J: TRBJ2-3; V: TRBV4-1; CDR3: CASSRSPGQGTDTQYF; DNA: TGCGCCAGCAGCCGAAGCCCGGGACAGGGCACAGATACGCAGTATTTT
D: .; size: .; J: TRBJ1-2; V: TRBV11-2; CDR3: CASREGISGGYTF; DNA: TGTGCCAGCAGGGAGGGGATCTCGGGAGGCTACACCTTC
D: .; size: .; J: TRBJ2-3; V: TRBV27; CDR3: CASTVVWGLADTQYF; DNA: TGTGCCAGCACCGTGGTATGGGGGCTAGCAGATACGCAGTATTTT
D: .; size: .; J: TRBJ2-6; V: TRBV2; CDR3: CASSPTRGSGANVLTF; DNA: TGTGCCAGCAGCCCGACTCGGGGGTCTGGGGCCAACGTCCTGACTTTC
D: TRBD2; size: once; J: TRBJ2-2; V: TRBV4-1; CDR3: CASNLVLAGVSSNTGELFF; DNA: TGCGCCAGCAACCTGGTCCTAGCGGGAGTCTCGTCGAACACCGGGGAGCTGTTTTTT
D: TRBD2; size: .; J: TRBJ2-1; V: TRBV28; CDR3: CASSLLGLAGDTHSYNEQFF; DNA: TGTGCCAGCAGTCTCCTGGGACTAGCGGGGGACACTCACTCCTACAATGAGCAGTTCTTC
D: TRBD2; size: .; J: TRBJ2-3; V: TRBV6-5; CDR3: CASRKRGLPDTQYF; DNA: TGTGCCAGCAGGAAGCGGGGACTGCCAGATACGCAGTATTTT
D: TRBD1; size: .; J: TRBJ1-3; V: TRBV11-2; CDR3: CASSLISLITGEGNTIYF; DNA: TGTGCCAGCAGCCTAATATCCCTCATCACAGGGGAAGGAAACACCATATATTTT
D: .; size: .; J: TRBJ2-7; V: TRBV6-1; CDR3: CASSVGAQGDPYEQYF; DNA: TGTGCCAGCAGTGTTGGGGCACAGGGCGACCCCTACGAGCAGTACTTC
D: .; size: .; J: TRBJ2-2; V: TRBV9; CDR3: CASTRNTGELFF; DNA: TGTGCCAGCACCAGGAATACCGGGGAGCTGTTTTTT
D: TRBD2; size: .; J: TRBJ2-1; V: TRBV11-2; CDR3: CASSPGGGLAGEGNEQFF; DNA: TGTGCCAGCAGCCCCGGCGGGGGACTAGCGGGAGAAGGAAATGAGCAGTTCTTC
D: TRBD2; size: .; J: TRBJ2-2; V: TRBV11-2; CDR3: CASSLLAGQRTGELFF; DNA: TGTGCCAGCAGCCTCTTAGCGGGGCAAAGAACCGGGGAGCTGTTTTTT
D: .; size: .; J: TRBJ2-3; V: TRBV2; CDR3: CASSRQIISTDTQYF; DNA: TGTGCCAGCTCGAGACAGATTATTAGCACAGATACGCAGTATTTT
D: TRBD2; size: once; J: TRBJ2-1; V: TRBV28; CDR3: CASSSHTSGIYNEQFF; DNA: TGTGCCAGCAGTTCTCACACTAGCGGCATATACAATGAGCAGTTCTTC
D: TRBD1; size: .; J: TRBJ1-4; V: TRBV28; CDR3: CASSSQGAGEKLFF; DNA: TGTGCCAGCAGTTCACAGGGGGCAGGTGAAAAACTGTTTTTT
D: .; size: .; J: TRBJ2-7; V: TRBV29-1; CDR3: CSVESALSSSYEQYF; DNA: TGCAGCGTTGAGTCTGCCCTATCTAGCTCCTACGAGCAGTACTTC
D: TRBD2; size: .; J: TRBJ2-1; V: TRBV9; CDR3: CASSTSGSYLYNEQFF; DNA: TGTGCCAGCAGCACAAGCGGGAGTTACCTCTACAATGAGCAGTTCTTC
D: TRBD2; size: .; J: TRBJ2-2; V: TRBV9; CDR3: CASSAGTSGRKAGELFF; DNA: TGTGCCAGCAGCGCCGGGACTAGCGGGAGGAAGGCCGGGGAGCTGTTTTTT
D: .; size: .; J: TRBJ1-5; V: TRBV15; CDR3: CATSRDHSAGGNQPQHF; DNA: TGTGCCACCAGCAGAGATCACTCGGCGGGGGGCAATCAGCCCCAGCATTTT
D: .; size: .; J: TRBJ1-1; V: TRBV19; CDR3: CASCQALNTEAFF; DNA: TGTGCCAGTTGCCAGGCTTTGAACACTGAAGCTTTCTTT
D: .; size: .; J: TRBJ2-1; V: TRBV9; CDR3: CASSPPSSYNEQFF; DNA: TGTGCCAGCAGCCCTCCGAGCTCCTACAATGAGCAGTTCTTC
D: .; size: .; J: TRBJ2-5; V: TRBV25-1; CDR3: CASTPGLKETQYF; DNA: TGTGCCAGCACCCCAGGACTCAAAGAGACCCAGTACTTC
D: .; size: .; J: TRBJ2-3; V: TRBV6-4; CDR3: CASSAGVADTDTQYF; DNA: TGTGCCAGCAGTGCCGGAGTAGCAGACACAGATACGCAGTATTTT